This T cell receptor (beta chain) originates from a study of cytomegalovirus exposure and HLA in healthy donors. Across the study: Approximately 200 million T cells yielded 90 million to 130 million unique TCR beta sequences in earlier analysis. Study outcomes and limitations: Accurate predictions that matched the HLA-A and HLA-B alleles of most subjects were reportedly made from TCR beta sequences. Rare sequences made up most TCRs, while some public TCRs were found in many donors.

Note on this clone: Its antigen is as yet unknown.

The CDR3 contains 15 residues. Germline CDR1 and CDR2: MGHDK and SYGVNS. The V and J ends lost 7 bases and 1 base respectively, with 17 bases between them. As for the donors, each was a healthy bone marrow donor. PCR primers comprised 60 Vbeta and 13 Jbeta primers. Only in-frame clones appear in the TCRdb table, and some are missing; sequencing was by immunoSEQ multiplex PCR. The top ten clones hold about 1.5% of a sample with about 120,000 clones, 55% to 75% of them seen once. Sequencing used PBMCs. The sequence was obtained from a young man in good health and CMV-seropositive. J is TRBJ2-7 and V is TRBV25-1; tentatively, D is TRBD1 (7 bases). The CDR3 DNA sequence: TGTGCCAGCAAAGTTTGGAGGGGGCCTTCCTACGAGCAGTACTTC. Translated, it gives CASKVWRGPSYEQYF.